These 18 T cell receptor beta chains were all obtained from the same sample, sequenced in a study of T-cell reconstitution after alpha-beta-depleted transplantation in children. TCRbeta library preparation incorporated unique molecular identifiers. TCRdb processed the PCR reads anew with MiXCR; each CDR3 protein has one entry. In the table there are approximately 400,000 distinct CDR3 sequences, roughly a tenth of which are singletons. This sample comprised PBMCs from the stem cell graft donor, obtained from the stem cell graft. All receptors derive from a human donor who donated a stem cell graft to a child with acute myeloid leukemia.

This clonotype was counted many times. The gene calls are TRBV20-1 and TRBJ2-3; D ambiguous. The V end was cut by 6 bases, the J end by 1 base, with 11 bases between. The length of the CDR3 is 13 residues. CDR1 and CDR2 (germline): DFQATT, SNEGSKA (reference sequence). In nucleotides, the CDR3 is TGCAGTGCCCCCGTCCCGGGCACAGATACGCAGTATTTT. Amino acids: CSAPVPGTDTQYF.

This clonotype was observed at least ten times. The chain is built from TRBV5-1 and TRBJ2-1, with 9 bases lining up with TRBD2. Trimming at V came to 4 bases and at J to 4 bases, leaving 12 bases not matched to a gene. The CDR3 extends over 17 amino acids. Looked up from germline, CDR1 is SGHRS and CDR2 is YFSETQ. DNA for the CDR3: TGCGCCAGCAGCCCGGTGGCCGGCGGGAGGGATTACAATGAGCAGTTCTTC. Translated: CASSPVAGGRDYNEQFF.

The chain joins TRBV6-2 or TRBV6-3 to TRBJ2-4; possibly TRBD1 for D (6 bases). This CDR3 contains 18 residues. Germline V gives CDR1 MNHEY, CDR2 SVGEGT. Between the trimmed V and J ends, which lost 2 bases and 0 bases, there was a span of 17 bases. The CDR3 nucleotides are TGTGCCAGCAGTTACGACACAGGGCAAAACAAAGCCAAAAACATTCAGTACTTC. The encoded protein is CASSYDTGQNKAKNIQYF.

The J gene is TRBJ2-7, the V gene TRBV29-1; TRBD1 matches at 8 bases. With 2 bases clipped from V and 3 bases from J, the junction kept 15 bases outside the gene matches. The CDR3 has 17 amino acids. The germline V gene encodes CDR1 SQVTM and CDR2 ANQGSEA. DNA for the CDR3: TGCAGCGTTGAATGGGCGGTAGGCGGGACAGGAGGCTACGAGCAGTACTTC. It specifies CSVEWAVGGTGGYEQYF.

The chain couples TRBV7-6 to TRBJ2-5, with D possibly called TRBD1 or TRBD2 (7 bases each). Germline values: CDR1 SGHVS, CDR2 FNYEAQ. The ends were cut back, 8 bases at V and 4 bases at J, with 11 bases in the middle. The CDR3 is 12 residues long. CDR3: CASGEGAETQYF. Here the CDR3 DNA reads TGTGCCAGCGGGGAGGGGGCAGAGACCCAGTACTTC.

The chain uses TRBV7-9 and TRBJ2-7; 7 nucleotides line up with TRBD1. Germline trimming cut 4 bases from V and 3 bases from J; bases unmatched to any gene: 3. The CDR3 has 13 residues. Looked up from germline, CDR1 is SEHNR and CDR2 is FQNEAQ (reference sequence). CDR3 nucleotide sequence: TGTGCCAGCAGCTCGACAGGGTACTACGAGCAGTACGTC. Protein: CASSSTGYYEQYV.

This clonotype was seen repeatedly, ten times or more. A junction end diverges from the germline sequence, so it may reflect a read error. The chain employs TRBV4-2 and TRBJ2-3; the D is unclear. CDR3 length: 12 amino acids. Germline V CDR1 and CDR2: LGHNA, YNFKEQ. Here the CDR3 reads CASSQDTDTQYF. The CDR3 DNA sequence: TGTGCCAGCAGCCAAGATACAGATACTCAGTATTTT.

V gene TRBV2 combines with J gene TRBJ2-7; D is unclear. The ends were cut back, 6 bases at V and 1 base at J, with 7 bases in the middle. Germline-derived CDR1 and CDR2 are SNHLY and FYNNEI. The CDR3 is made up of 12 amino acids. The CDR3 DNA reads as TGTGCCAGCAGCCCCATGTCCTACGAGCAGTACGTC. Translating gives CASSPMSYEQYV.

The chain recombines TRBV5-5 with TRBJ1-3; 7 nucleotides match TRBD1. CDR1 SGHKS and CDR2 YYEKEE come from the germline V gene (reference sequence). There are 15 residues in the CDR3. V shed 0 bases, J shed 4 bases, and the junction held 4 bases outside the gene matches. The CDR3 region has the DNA TGTGCCAGCAGCTTGGAGGGGGCGTCAGGAAACACCATATATTTT. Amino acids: CASSLEGASGNTIYF.

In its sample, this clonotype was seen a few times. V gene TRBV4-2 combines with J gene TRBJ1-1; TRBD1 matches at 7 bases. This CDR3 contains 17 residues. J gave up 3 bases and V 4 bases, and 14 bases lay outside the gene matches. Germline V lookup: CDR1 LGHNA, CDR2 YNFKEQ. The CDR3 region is CASSPRPVNRGDTEAFF. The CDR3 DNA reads TGTGCCAGCAGCCCCCGCCCAGTTAACAGGGGTGACACTGAAGCTTTCTTT.

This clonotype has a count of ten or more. The CDR3 here is CASSLVRYPTDTQYF. The CDR3, as DNA: TGTGCCAGCAGTTTGGTTAGGTACCCCACAGATACGCAGTATTTT. This chain joins TRBV12-3 or TRBV12-4 and TRBJ2-3; D gene uncertain. The CDR3 runs 15 residues. Deletions cut 3 bases from V and 2 bases from J, with 12 bases between.

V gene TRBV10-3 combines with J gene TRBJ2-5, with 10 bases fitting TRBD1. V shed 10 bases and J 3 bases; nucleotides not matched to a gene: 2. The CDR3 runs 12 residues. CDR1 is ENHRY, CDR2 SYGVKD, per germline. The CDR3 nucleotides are TGTGCCAACGGACAGGGGGAAGAGACCCAGTACTTC. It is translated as CANGQGEETQYF.

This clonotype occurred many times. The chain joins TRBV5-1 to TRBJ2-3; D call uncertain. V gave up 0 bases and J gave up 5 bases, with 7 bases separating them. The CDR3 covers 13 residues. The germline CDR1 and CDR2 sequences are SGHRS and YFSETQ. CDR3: CASSLGFGDTQYF. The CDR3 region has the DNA TGCGCCAGCAGCTTGGGGTTTGGAGATACGCAGTATTTT.

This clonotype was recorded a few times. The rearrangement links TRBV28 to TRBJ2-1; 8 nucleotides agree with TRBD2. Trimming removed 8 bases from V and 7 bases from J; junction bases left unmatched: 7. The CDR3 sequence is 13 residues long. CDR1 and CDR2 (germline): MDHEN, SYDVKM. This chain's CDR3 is CASLSGGINEQFF. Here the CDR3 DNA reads TGTGCCAGCCTCAGCGGGGGCATAAATGAGCAGTTCTTC.

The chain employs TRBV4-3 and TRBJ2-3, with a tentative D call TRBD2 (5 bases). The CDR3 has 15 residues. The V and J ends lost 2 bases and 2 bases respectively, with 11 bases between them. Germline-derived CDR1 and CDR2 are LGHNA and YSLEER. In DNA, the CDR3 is TGCGCCAGCAGCCAATTACCGGGATTCACAGATACGCAGTATTTT. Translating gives CASSQLPGFTDTQYF.

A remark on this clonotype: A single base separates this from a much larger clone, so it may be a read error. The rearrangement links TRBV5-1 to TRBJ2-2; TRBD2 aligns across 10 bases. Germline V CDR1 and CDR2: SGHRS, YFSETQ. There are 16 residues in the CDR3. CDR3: CASSPGLAANTAELFF. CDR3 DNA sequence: TGCGCCAGCAGCCCCGGACTAGCGGCGAACACCGCGGAGCTGTTTTTT.

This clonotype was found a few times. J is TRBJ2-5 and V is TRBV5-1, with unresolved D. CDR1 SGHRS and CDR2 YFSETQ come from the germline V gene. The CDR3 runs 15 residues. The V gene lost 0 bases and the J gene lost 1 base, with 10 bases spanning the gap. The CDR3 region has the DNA TGCGCCAGCAGCTTGGCACCTTCCCCCCAAGAGACCCAGTACTTC. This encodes CASSLAPSPQETQYF.

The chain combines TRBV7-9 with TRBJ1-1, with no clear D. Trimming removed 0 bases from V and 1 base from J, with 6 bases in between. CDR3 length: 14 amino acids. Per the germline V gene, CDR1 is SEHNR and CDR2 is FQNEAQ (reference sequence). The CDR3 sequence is CASSLALSNTEAFF. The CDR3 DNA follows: TGTGCCAGCAGCTTAGCGCTATCGAACACTGAAGCTTTCTTT.